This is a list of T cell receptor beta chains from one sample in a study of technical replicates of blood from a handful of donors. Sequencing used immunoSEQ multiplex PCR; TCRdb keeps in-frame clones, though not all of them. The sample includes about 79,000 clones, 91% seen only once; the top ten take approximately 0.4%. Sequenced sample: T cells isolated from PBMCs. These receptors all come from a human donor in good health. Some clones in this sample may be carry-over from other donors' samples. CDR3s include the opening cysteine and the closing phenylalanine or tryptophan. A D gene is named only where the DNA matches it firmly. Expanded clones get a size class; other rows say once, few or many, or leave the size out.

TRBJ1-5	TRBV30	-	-	CAWSVGGDGGQPQHF	TGTGCCTGGAGTGTGGGGGGAGATGGAGGTCAGCCCCAGCATTTT
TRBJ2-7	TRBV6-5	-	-	CASSYSRYVYEQYF	TGTGCCAGCAGTTACTCCAGATATGTCTACGAGCAGTACTTC
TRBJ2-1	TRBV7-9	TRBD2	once	CASAPGLAGDEQFF	TGTGCCAGCGCTCCTGGACTAGCGGGTGATGAGCAGTTCTTC
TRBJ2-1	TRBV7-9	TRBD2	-	CASSSTKREPYNEQFF	TGTGCCAGCAGTTCAACTAAGCGGGAGCCCTACAATGAGCAGTTCTTC
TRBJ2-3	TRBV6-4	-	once	CASRLTPRTDTQYF	TGTGCCAGCAGATTAACACCCCGCACAGATACGCAGTATTTT
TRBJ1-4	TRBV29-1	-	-	CSVLGRELFF	TGCAGCGTTCTAGGGAGGGAACTGTTTTTT
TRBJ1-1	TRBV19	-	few	CATRLLMNTEAFF	TGTGCCACCAGGCTCCTTATGAACACTGAAGCTTTCTTT
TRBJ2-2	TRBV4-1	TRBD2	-	CASSYGLAGVLTGELFF	TGCGCCAGCAGCTACGGACTAGCGGGAGTATTAACCGGGGAGCTGTTTTTT
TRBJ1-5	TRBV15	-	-	CATRSRGALSNQPQHF	TGTGCCACCAGGTCTCGGGGGGCGTTGAGCAATCAGCCCCAGCATTTT
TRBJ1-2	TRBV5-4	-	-	CASSLDGGGYTF	TGTGCCAGCAGCTTGGACGGGGGTGGCTACACCTTC
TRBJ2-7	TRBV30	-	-	CAWSVSYEQYF	TGTGCCTGGAGTGTATCCTACGAGCAGTACTTC
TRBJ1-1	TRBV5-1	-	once	CASSLAGATEAFF	TGCGCCAGCAGCTTGGCAGGGGCGACTGAAGCTTTCTTT
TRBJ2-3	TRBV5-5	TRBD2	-	CASSPSGSSTDTQYF	TGTGCCAGCAGCCCGAGCGGGAGTAGCACAGATACGCAGTATTTT
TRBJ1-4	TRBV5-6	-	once	CASSLDSLGGANEKLFF	TGTGCCAGCAGCTTGGACAGTCTCGGAGGGGCTAATGAAAAACTGTTTTTT
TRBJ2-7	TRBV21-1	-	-	CASSKSPPGINSYEQYF	TGTGCCAGCAGCAAAAGTCCCCCAGGGATTAACTCCTACGAGCAGTACTTC
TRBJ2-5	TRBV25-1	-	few	CASSETVSGETQYF	TGTGCCAGCAGTGAGACAGTCTCTGGAGAGACCCAGTACTTC
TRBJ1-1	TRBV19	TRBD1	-	CASFPGQGSMNTEAFF	TGTGCCAGCTTCCCGGGACAGGGGTCGATGAACACTGAAGCTTTCTTT
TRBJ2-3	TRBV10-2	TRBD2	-	CASRRLAGEQDTQYF	TGCGCCAGCAGACGACTAGCGGGAGAGCAAGATACGCAGTATTTT
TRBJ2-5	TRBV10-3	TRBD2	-	CAIGSGGSETQYF	TGTGCCATCGGCTCGGGGGGGTCAGAGACCCAGTACTTC
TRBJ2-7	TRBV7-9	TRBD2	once	CASSLRAGTSGIYEQYF	TGTGCCAGCAGCTTACGAGCCGGGACTAGCGGGATCTACGAGCAGTACTTC
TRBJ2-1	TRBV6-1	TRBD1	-	CASRTSGQYNEQFF	TGTGCCAGCAGAACCTCGGGACAGTACAATGAGCAGTTCTTC
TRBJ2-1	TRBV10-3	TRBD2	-	CATSGSDNEQFF	TGTGCCACTAGCGGGAGTGACAATGAGCAGTTCTTC
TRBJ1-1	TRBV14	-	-	CASSQVNSNTEAFF	TGTGCCAGCAGCCAAGTAAATTCGAACACTGAAGCTTTCTTT
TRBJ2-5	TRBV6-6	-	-	CASTQPGVQETQYF	TGTGCCAGCACCCAGCCTGGAGTCCAAGAGACCCAGTACTTC
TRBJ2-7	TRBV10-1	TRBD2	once	CASRTMLAGGEEPYEQYF	TGCGCCAGTAGAACAATGTTAGCGGGAGGAGAGGAGCCCTACGAGCAGTACTTC
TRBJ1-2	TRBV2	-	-	CASKDPTRGRLGGYTF	TGTGCCAGCAAGGATCCCACCCGCGGTCGTCTCGGCGGCTACACCTTC
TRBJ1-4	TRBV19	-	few	CASSISGWATNEKLFF	TGTGCCAGTAGTATTTCAGGGTGGGCAACTAATGAAAAACTGTTTTTT
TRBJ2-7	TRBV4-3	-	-	CASSQERVGGVYEQYF	TGCGCCAGCAGCCAAGAGCGGGTCGGGGGTGTCTACGAGCAGTACTTC
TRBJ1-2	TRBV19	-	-	CASMDKNYGYTF	TGTGCCAGTATGGACAAGAACTATGGCTACACCTTC
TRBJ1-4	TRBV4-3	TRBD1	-	CASSQDGTGVEKLFF	TGCGCCAGCAGCCAAGACGGGACAGGGGTTGAAAAACTGTTTTTT
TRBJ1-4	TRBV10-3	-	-	CAISEGASEEKLFF	TGTGCCATCAGTGAGGGGGCATCTGAGGAAAAACTGTTTTTT
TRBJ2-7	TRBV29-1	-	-	CSVERGSTYEQYF	TGCAGCGTTGAACGGGGAAGCACCTACGAGCAGTACTTC
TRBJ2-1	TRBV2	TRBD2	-	CASSPTSGRGNEQFF	TGTGCCAGCAGTCCAACTAGCGGGAGGGGAAATGAGCAGTTCTTC
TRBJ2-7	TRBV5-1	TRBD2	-	CASSDTSGRIEQYF	TGCGCCAGCAGCGACACTAGCGGGAGGATCGAGCAGTACTTC
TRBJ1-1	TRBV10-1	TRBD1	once	CATMVQGANTEAFF	TGCGCCACCATGGTCCAGGGGGCTAACACTGAAGCTTTCTTT
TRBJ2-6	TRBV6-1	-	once	CASSEWGGALRAGANVLTF	TGTGCCAGCAGTGAATGGGGTGGGGCCCTAAGAGCAGGGGCCAACGTCCTGACTTTC
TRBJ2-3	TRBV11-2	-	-	CASSRMGRGNTDTQYF	TGTGCCAGCAGCCGTATGGGTAGAGGAAACACAGATACGCAGTATTTT
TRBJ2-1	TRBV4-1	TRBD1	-	CASSDIGTGFNEQFF	TGCGCCAGCAGTGATATAGGGACAGGGTTCAATGAGCAGTTCTTC
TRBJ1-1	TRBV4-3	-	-	CASKSTGPGRTEAFF	TGCGCCAGCAAATCAACAGGACCCGGTCGCACTGAAGCTTTCTTT
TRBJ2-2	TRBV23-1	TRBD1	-	CASSRGTVNTGELFF	TGCGCCAGCAGTAGGGGGACAGTGAACACCGGGGAGCTGTTTTTT
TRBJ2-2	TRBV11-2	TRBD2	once	CASTPLAVNTGELFF	TGTGCCAGCACCCCGCTAGCGGTGAACACCGGGGAGCTGTTTTTT
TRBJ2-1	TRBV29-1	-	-	CSVASGQLYNEQFF	TGCAGCGTTGCCAGCGGGCAACTATACAATGAGCAGTTCTTC
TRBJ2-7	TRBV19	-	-	CASSIDRRGSYEQYF	TGTGCCAGTAGTATAGATCGGAGGGGCTCCTACGAGCAGTACTTC
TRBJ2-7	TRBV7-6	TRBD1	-	CASSAGTGSYEQYF	TGTGCCAGCAGCGCCGGGACAGGGTCCTACGAGCAGTACTTC
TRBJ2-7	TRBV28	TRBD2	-	CASSRPPGLAPEQYF	TGTGCCAGCAGTCGGCCTCCGGGACTAGCCCCCGAGCAGTACTTC
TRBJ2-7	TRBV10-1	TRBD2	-	CASSLSLADYEQYF	TGCGCCAGCAGCCTTAGCCTAGCGGACTACGAGCAGTACTTC
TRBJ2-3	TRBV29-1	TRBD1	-	CSVERDRGSTDTQYF	TGCAGCGTTGAACGGGACAGGGGTAGCACAGATACGCAGTATTTT